The T cell receptor beta chain described here comes from a study of blood T cell repertoires in COVID-19 (dated by TCRdb to 2020 to 2022). Context from the whole study: Samples covering the acute and convalescent phases of COVID-19 were provided by collaborators in the United States, Italy and Spain. The prospective study material was composed of cDNA or gDNA derived from T cells, B-cell-depleted T cells, or PBMCs. Deeply sampled blood TCRbeta repertoires from subjects exposed to, actively infected with, or recovered from COVID-19 were included in the dataset. A freely available public database, intended as a resource for researchers studying the immune response to SARS-CoV-2, is where the repertoires were released. Samples came from the ongoing ImmuneRACE study (first 160 participants) plus 1,254 subjects from 6 global collaborators. The sample metadata nearly always contained a de-identified subject ID, COVID-19 status, age in years and sex. HLA class I and class II types, where available, came from metadata supplied by the sample provider rather than from assay-based typing. Overall results and qualifications from the work: How much clinical and demographic metadata was included differed by source and by participant, and the metadata was provided uncurated.

Collaborating institutions collected whole blood in K2EDTA tubes following their own protocols. For TCRbeta analysis, collaborators shipped samples as frozen whole blood, isolated PBMCs, or DNA extracted from either of those sample types. TCRbeta CDR3 regions were amplified from genomic DNA by means of the immunoSEQ Assay, a bias-controlled multiplex PCR. On the authors' methods: Nucleated cell counts per sample were estimated from amplification of reference gene primers within the assay. Sequence reads were collapsed and filtered to measure the absolute abundance of every unique TCRbeta CDR3 rearrangement. For each sample, productive Simpson clonality was calculated as the square root of Simpson's diversity index across productive rearrangements. In TCRdb, the immuneACCESS table is reduced to in-frame sequences with V and J assigned. These tables do not hold every clone; where another copy was compared, an unresolved V gene accounts for under half, and the others remain unexplained. D and trimming were read from the DNA, whereas the V and J calls and clone size are those reported in that table. For this sample there are approximately 31,000 clones; about 91% appear just once. The ten largest make up approximately 30% of the sample.

The CDR3 covers 17 residues, taking in both the cysteine and the phenylalanine. Only the CDR3 DNA stays, 51 bases, in frame from base 1. V is cut back by 4 bases and J by 4 bases, with 7 bases in the junction unmatched. CDR1 and CDR2 are drawn from the germline V gene: SGHRS, YFSETQ. To note about this clone: Its antigen remains unidentified. No base-level quality is on record; no much larger clone is a single base apart.

This chain is built from TRBV5-1 and TRBJ2-1; 14 central nucleotides agree with TRBD2. Input material: peripheral blood. The origin of this receptor is a man aged 80 or over with acute or convalescent COVID-19. The CDR3 protein: CASSLPGTSGSYNEQFF. Read as DNA, the sequence is TGCGCCAGCAGCCTACCCGGGACTAGCGGGAGTTACAATGAGCAGTTCTTC.